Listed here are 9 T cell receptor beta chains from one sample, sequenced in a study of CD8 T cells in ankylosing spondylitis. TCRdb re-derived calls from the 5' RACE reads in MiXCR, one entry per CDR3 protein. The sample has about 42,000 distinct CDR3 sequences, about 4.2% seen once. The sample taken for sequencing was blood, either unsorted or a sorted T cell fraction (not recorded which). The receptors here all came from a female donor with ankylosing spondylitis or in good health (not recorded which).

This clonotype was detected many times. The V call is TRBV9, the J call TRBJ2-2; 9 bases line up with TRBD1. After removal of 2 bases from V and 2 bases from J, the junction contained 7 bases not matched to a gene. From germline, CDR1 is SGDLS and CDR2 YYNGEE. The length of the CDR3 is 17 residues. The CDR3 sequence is CASSVGGTGHNTGELFF. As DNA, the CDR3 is TGTGCCAGCAGCGTGGGGGGGACAGGGCACAACACCGGGGAGCTGTTTTTT.

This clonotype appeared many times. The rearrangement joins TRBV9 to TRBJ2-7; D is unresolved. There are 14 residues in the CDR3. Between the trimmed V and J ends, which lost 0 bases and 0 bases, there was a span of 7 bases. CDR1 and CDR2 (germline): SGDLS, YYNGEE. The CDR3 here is CASSVATDSYEQYF. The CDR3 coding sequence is TGTGCCAGCAGCGTAGCTACAGACTCCTACGAGCAGTACTTC.

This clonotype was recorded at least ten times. The CDR3: CASSATGTDYQPQHF. CDR3 DNA: TGTGCCAGCAGCGCCACCGGGACAGACTATCAGCCCCAGCATTTT. The chain is built from TRBV9 and TRBJ1-5; 7 nucleotides match TRBD1. CDR1 is SGDLS and CDR2 is YYNGEE in the germline V gene. With V trimmed by 3 bases and J by 5 bases, 8 bases remained unmatched. CDR3 length equals 15 residues.

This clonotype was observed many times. The CDR3 region has the DNA TGTGCCAGCAGCGTAGTAGCGGGGTCCTACAATGAGCAGTTCTTC. Residues: CASSVVAGSYNEQFF. The chain carries TRBV9 and TRBJ2-1; 8 nucleotides agree with TRBD2. With 0 bases clipped from V and 1 base from J, the junction kept 0 bases outside the gene matches. Germline values: CDR1 SGDLS, CDR2 YYNGEE. This CDR3 spans 15 amino acids.

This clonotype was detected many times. The CDR3 sequence is CASSLDGDTDTQYF. The DNA of the CDR3 is TGTGCCAGCAGCCTCGACGGAGACACAGATACGCAGTATTTT. The gene calls are TRBV9 and TRBJ2-3; D uncertain. The V end was cut by 4 bases, the J end by 2 bases, with 11 bases between. Germline V gene lookup returns CDR1 SGDLS and CDR2 YYNGEE. CDR3 size: 14 residues.

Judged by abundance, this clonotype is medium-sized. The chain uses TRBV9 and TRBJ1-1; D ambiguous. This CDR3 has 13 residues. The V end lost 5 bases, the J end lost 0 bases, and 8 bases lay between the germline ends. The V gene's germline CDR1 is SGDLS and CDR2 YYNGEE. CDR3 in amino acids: CASSGNMNTEAFF. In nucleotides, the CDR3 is TGTGCCAGCAGTGGGAACATGAACACTGAAGCTTTCTTT.

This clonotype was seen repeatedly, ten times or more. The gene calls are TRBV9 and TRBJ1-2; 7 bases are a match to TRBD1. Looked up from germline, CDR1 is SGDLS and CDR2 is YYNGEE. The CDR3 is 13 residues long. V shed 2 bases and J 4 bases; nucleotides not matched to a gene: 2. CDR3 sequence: CASSVSGGYGYTF. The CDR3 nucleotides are TGTGCCAGCAGCGTCTCAGGGGGCTATGGCTACACCTTC.

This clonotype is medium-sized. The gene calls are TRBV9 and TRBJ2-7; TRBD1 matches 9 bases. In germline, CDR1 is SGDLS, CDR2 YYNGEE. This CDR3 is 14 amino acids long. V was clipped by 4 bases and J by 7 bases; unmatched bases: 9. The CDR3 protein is CASSSGTGRREQYF. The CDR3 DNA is TGTGCCAGCAGCTCCGGGACAGGGAGGAGGGAGCAGTACTTC.

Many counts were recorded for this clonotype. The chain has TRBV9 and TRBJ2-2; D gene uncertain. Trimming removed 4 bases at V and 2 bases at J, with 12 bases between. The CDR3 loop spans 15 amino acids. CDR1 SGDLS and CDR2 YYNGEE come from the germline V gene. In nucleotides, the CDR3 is TGTGCCAGCAGCCCTTGGAGTACTAACACCGGGGAGCTGTTTTTT. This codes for CASSPWSTNTGELFF.